This T cell receptor beta chain was sequenced during a study of molecular identifiers for immune sequencing clone quantification. Study in general: The replicates split RNA from around 20,000 or 100,000 naive CD8 cells five ways and sequenced four. Study-wide findings and caveats: Clones carrying above 20 RNA copies accounted for over 99% of effector molecules, under 1% in naive cells. Jurkat TCR RNA spiked in from one cell (amid about 980,000 naive cells) was reportedly detectable.

This clonotype was seen more than once but under ten times. Its antigen is unidentified. Unmatched junction bases numbered 12, after V lost 2 bases and J lost 3 bases. The CDR3 contains 18 residues. Germline CDR1 DFQATT, CDR2 SNEGSKA (reference sequence). TCRdb reprocessed the PCR reads via MiXCR and lists one record per CDR3 protein. This sample carries approximately 680,000 distinct CDR3 sequences, roughly 27% of them seen once, and the ten largest clones take approximately 0.75%. The chain joins TRBV20-1 to TRBJ2-7; 14 positions agree with TRBD2. This receptor was identified in a human donor in good health. Some libraries in this study had Jurkat cell RNA spiked in. Sample: naive CD8+ T cells from blood, with Jurkat cell RNA spiked in. The subset here: FACS-sorted CD8+CD4-CCR7+CD45RA+ naive T cells. The CDR3 protein is CSARSGTSGRGPDYEQYF. Here the CDR3 DNA reads TGCAGTGCTAGATCCGGGACTAGCGGGAGAGGACCGGACTACGAGCAGTACTTC.